This T cell receptor (beta chain) was identified during a study of blood T cells in healthy people across ages. Study findings and constraints: Per million T cells, TCR beta diversity dropped roughly linearly as age increased.

Notes on this clonotype: The antigen remains unidentified.

There are 14 residues in the CDR3. Trimming removed 2 bases at V and 2 bases at J, with 7 bases between. The V gene's germline CDR1 is MNHEY and CDR2 SVGEGT. PBMCs were isolated at a quantity of at least 6 million per sample. A second about 6 to 12 cycle PCR used barcoded and J-beta primers. Each of the cDNA molecules was tagged by a template-switch adaptor with 12 random nucleotides. There were at least 2.5 million CDR3-containing paired-end reads obtained from each sample. TCRdb used MiXCR to reprocess the 5' RACE reads, holding one entry per CDR3 protein. Of about 690,000 distinct CDR3 sequences listed, roughly 41% were seen once; the top ten hold approximately 31%.

The sample consisted of blood. The receptor was isolated from a man older than 75 in good health. The V and J genes are TRBV6-2 or TRBV6-3 and TRBJ1-5; perhaps TRBD1 as D (5 bases). CDR3 DNA sequence: TGTGCCAGCAGTTACAGAGGGGGCAATCAGCCCCAGCATTTT. It specifies CASSYRGGNQPQHF.